Each of the 32 T cell receptor beta chains below was sequenced from the same sample in a study of T cell responses to AZD1222 COVID-19 vaccine. TCRdb keeps only in-frame clones here, not all; method: immunoSEQ multiplex PCR. The profile shows 100,000 to 150,000 clones, approximately 93% of them singletons. The sequencing here drew on peripheral blood, taken on day 0 of AZD1222 vaccination. The receptors were gathered from an adult in good health.

The chain links TRBV10-1 to TRBJ1-6; a weak D match, TRBD1 (6 bases). This CDR3 is 14 amino acids long. V gave up 3 bases and J gave up 13 bases, with 16 bases separating them. The germline V gene encodes CDR1 WNHNN and CDR2 SYGVQD (reference sequence). The chain's CDR3 is CASSDQLQGTPLHF. The CDR3 DNA follows: TGCGCCAGCAGTGATCAGCTCCAGGGGACGCCCCTCCACTTT.

The J gene is TRBJ1-1, the V gene TRBV5-1; D might be TRBD1 (6 bases). The CDR3 has 14 amino acids. The V end was cut by 4 bases, the J end by 0 bases, with 10 bases between. Germline CDR1 reads SGHRS; CDR2 reads YFSETQ. CDR3 DNA sequence: TGCGCCAGCAGCCTCGACAGGATGAACACTGAAGCTTTCTTT. It codes for CASSLDRMNTEAFF.

This chain connects TRBV7-2 to TRBJ1-6; 7 bases line up with TRBD1. The CDR3 length is 16 residues. Germline CDR1 and CDR2: SGHTA and FQGNSA. V lost 2 bases and J lost 13; bases outside the gene matches: 14. CDR3 in amino acids: CASSLIPRGAAGPLHF. CDR3 in DNA: TGTGCCAGCAGCTTAATCCCCAGGGGGGCAGCGGGGCCCCTCCACTTT.

The CDR3 protein is CASSWQGAIYEQYF. The CDR3 bases are TGTGCCAGCAGTTGGCAGGGGGCGATCTACGAGCAGTACTTC. The chain combines TRBV27 with TRBJ2-7, with TRBD1 identical over 8 bases. Per germline, CDR1 MNHEY and CDR2 SMNVEV (reference sequence). The CDR3 spans 14 residues. The V and J ends lost 4 bases and 3 bases, in that order; junction bases with no gene match: 5.

The gene calls are TRBV4-1 and TRBJ2-4, with a possible D match to TRBD2 (5 bases). The CDR3 consists of 13 residues. CDR1 is MGHRA, CDR2 YSYEKL, per germline. V lost 3 bases and J lost 8, with 11 bases in between. Written as DNA, the CDR3 is TGCGCCAGCAGCCAGGAGGATATGGACATTCAGTACTTC. Its protein product is CASSQEDMDIQYF.

The DNA for the CDR3 is TGTGCCAGCTCCCCGGACATTACCCAGCCCCAGCATTTT. Protein: CASSPDITQPQHF. J is TRBJ1-5 and V is TRBV18, with D perhaps matching TRBD1 (5 bases). Germline V gene sequence: CDR1 KGHSH, CDR2 LQKENI. This CDR3 spans 13 amino acids. V lost 6 bases and J lost 7, with 13 bases in between.

This clone occurred once. The chain has TRBV12-3 or TRBV12-4 and TRBJ1-3; D remains ambiguous. The CDR3 length is 12 residues. V was trimmed by 6 bases and J by 2 bases, leaving 5 bases between them. The CDR3 is CASSGTGNTIYF. The CDR3 DNA follows: TGTGCCAGCAGCGGTACTGGAAACACCATATATTTT.

This clone has just a few counts. The J gene is TRBJ2-5, the V gene TRBV3-1 (or the pseudogene TRBV3-2); D is unclear. CDR1 is LGHDT and CDR2 is YNNKEL in the germline V gene (reference sequence). Trimming took off 2 bases at V and 1 base at J, with 8 bases between the two ends. The CDR3 has 14 residues. CDR3 coding DNA: TGTGCCAGCAGCCAACTGGCGGTCCAAGAGACCCAGTACTTC. Encoded protein: CASSQLAVQETQYF.

V is TRBV7-3 and J is TRBJ2-7; 7 positions agree with TRBD2. The J segment lost 7 bases and the V segment lost 5 bases, leaving 8 bases of the junction unmatched. The germline gives CDR1 SGHTA, CDR2 FQGTGA. This CDR3 contains 13 residues. The CDR3 bases are TGTGCCAGCAGCGATGGCTGGGGAGGGGAGCAGTACTTC. Translating gives CASSDGWGGEQYF.

The chain uses TRBV15 and TRBJ1-2; possible D gene TRBD1, 6 bases. Germline V gene sequence: CDR1 LNHNV, CDR2 YYDKDF (reference sequence). With 0 bases removed from V and 6 bases from J, the gap between germline ends came to 17 bases. The CDR3 runs to 16 residues. CDR3 sequence reads: CATSRDVNLAGDGYTF. The CDR3 coding sequence is TGTGCCACCAGCAGAGACGTTAATCTAGCAGGGGATGGCTACACCTTC.

Worth noting for this clone: Lacking the conserved final phenylalanine or tryptophan, this CDR3 likely reflects a read error. The DNA is left out, because the CDR3 cannot be placed on it with certainty; the CDR3 is given as TCRdb lists it. The chain has TRBV6-1 and TRBJ1-1; the table's D call of TRBD1 was not tested on the DNA. The CDR3 extends over 13 residues, inclusive of both ends. Germline V gene data show CDR1 as MNHNS and CDR2 as SASEGT. CDR3 amino acids: CASSEPQSRQYQI.

V usage is TRBV6-5 and J usage is TRBJ1-4, with TRBD1 matching over 7 bases. The germline V gene encodes CDR1 MNHEY and CDR2 SVGAGI. This CDR3 has 14 amino acids. Trimming took 0 bases from V and 8 from J; bases not matched to a gene: 3. In nucleotides, the CDR3 is TGTGCCAGCAGTTACTCGGGACAGACCGAAAAACTGTTTTTT. Protein: CASSYSGQTEKLFF.

J is TRBJ2-2 and V is TRBV2; weak D call: TRBD2 (5 bases). V was cut by 7 bases and J by 5 bases, with 17 bases left in between. CDR3 size: 15 residues. Looked up from germline, CDR1 is SNHLY and CDR2 is FYNNEI. The CDR3 protein is CASKGQDRGTGELFF. CDR3 sequence (DNA): TGTGCCAGCAAGGGCCAGGACCGCGGGACCGGGGAGCTGTTTTTT.

This clone appeared once. The chain combines TRBV2 with TRBJ1-3; tentative D call: TRBD1 (6 bases). CDR1 is SNHLY and CDR2 is FYNNEI in the germline V gene. CDR3 length: 17 amino acids. Trimming shortened V by 7 bases and J by 0 bases, and 19 bases separated the two germline ends. CDR3 protein: CASTWDNIVGSGNTIYF. The CDR3, as DNA: TGTGCCAGCACCTGGGACAATATCGTAGGCTCTGGAAACACCATATATTTT.

The chain is built from TRBV12-3 or TRBV12-4 and TRBJ1-1; D is undetermined. The CDR3 contains 12 residues. Trimming shortened V by 2 bases and J by 4 bases, and 5 bases separated the two germline ends. CDR3 residues: CASSLYSTEAFF. The CDR3 coding sequence is TGTGCCAGCAGTTTATATAGCACTGAAGCTTTCTTT.

V usage is TRBV5-4 and J usage is TRBJ2-1; D remains ambiguous. Between the trimmed V and J ends, which lost 1 base and 3 bases, there was a span of 8 bases. The CDR3 has 14 residues. Germline loops: CDR1 SGHNT, CDR2 YYREEE (reference sequence). This CDR3 is CASSLRGNYNEQFF. The DNA of the CDR3 is TGTGCCAGCAGCTTGCGCGGTAACTACAATGAGCAGTTCTTC.

The chain combines TRBV28 with TRBJ1-5; 7 bases map to TRBD1. The germline V gene has CDR1 MDHEN and CDR2 SYDVKM. V trimming: 6 bases; J trimming: 3 bases; junction bases outside the gene matches: 11. The CDR3 is 16 amino acids. CDR3 DNA: TGTGCCAGCAGCCAGCCCAGTGACAGGGACAATCAGCCCCAGCATTTT. This sequence encodes CASSQPSDRDNQPQHF. Filled out from reference TRBV28 and TRBJ1-5, the complete variable domain reads DVKVTQSSRYLVKRTGEKVFLECVQDMDHENMFWYRQDPGLGLRLIYFSYDVKMKEKGDIPEGYSVSREKKERFSLILESASTNQTSMYLCASSQPSDRDNQPQHFGDGTRLSIL.

J is TRBJ2-3 and V is TRBV7-2; D is possibly TRBD2 (5 bases). CDR3 length: 16 amino acids. Per germline, CDR1 SGHTA and CDR2 FQGNSA. The V end was cut by 2 bases, the J end by 3 bases, with 15 bases between. The CDR3 loop reads CASSLFLGRRTDTQYF. Written as DNA, the CDR3 is TGTGCCAGCAGCTTATTCCTGGGCCGGAGGACAGATACGCAGTATTTT.

The chain has TRBV9 and TRBJ1-1, with D maybe TRBD1 (5 bases). The CDR3 totals 15 residues. Germline assignment: CDR1 SGDLS and CDR2 YYNGEE. The germline V and J ends were trimmed by 3 bases and 0 bases, with 12 bases remaining between them. The CDR3 DNA is TGTGCCAGCAGCGGGATTACAGGTATGAACACTGAAGCTTTCTTT. This encodes CASSGITGMNTEAFF. Looking up the rest from reference TRBV9 and TRBJ1-1 gives the full variable domain: DSGVTQTPKHLITATGQRVTLRCSPRSGDLSVYWYQQSLDQGLQFLIQYYNGEERAKGNILERFSAQQFPDLHSELNLSSLELGDSALYFCASSGITGMNTEAFFGQGTRLTVV.

The chain employs TRBV2 and TRBJ2-7; no definite D call. Germline loops: CDR1 SNHLY, CDR2 FYNNEI. The CDR3 has 13 amino acids. Trimming took off 6 bases at V and 2 bases at J, with 11 bases between the two ends. CDR3 sequence reads: CASSLRPAYEQYF. The DNA for the CDR3 is TGTGCCAGCAGCCTCCGCCCAGCCTACGAGCAGTACTTC.

The chain is built from TRBV3-1 (or the pseudogene TRBV3-2) and TRBJ2-2; D might be TRBD1 (6 bases). The V gene's germline CDR1 is LGHDT and CDR2 YNNKEL (reference sequence). The CDR3 loop spans 16 amino acids. Trimming cost V 5 bases and J 5 bases, with 18 bases left between them. CDR3 bases: TGTGCCAGCAGCAAGAGGGACACCCTAAGGACCGGGGAGCTGTTTTTT. Its translation: CASSKRDTLRTGELFF.

This clone was counted once. V is TRBV11-3 and J is TRBJ1-1, with D unclear. This CDR3 is built from 13 residues. The V end lost 1 base, the J end lost 0 bases, and 3 bases lay between the germline ends. The germline gives CDR1 SGHNT, CDR2 YENEEA. Written as DNA, the CDR3 is TGTGCCAGCAGCTTAGGGCTGAACACTGAAGCTTTCTTT. It yields the protein CASSLGLNTEAFF.

The CDR3 loop reads CASSLDRDTEAFF. The CDR3 region has the DNA TGTGCCAGCAGCTTAGATCGGGACACTGAAGCTTTCTTT. The J gene is TRBJ1-1, the V gene TRBV7-2; D unresolved. Germline CDR1 SGHTA, CDR2 FQGNSA. Trimming shortened V by 1 base and J by 3 bases, and 6 bases separated the two germline ends. This CDR3 comprises 13 residues.

The V and J genes are TRBV7-9 and TRBJ1-2; 7 bases align to TRBD1. This CDR3 spans 13 amino acids. CDR1 SEHNR and CDR2 FQNEAQ come from the germline V gene (reference sequence). V gave up 3 bases and J gave up 4 bases; unmatched junction bases: 2. The CDR3 DNA is TGTGCCAGCAGCTTGGGACAGCCCTATGGCTACACCTTC. As protein: CASSLGQPYGYTF.

The chain uses TRBV24-1 and TRBJ2-1, with TRBD1 matching 8 bases. CDR3 length equals 14 residues. The trim removed 4 bases at V and 8 bases at J, leaving 6 bases unmatched. The V gene's germline CDR1 is KGHDR and CDR2 SFDVKD. The CDR3 DNA follows: TGTGCCACCAGTGAAACAGGGGGTTTGGATGAGCAGTTCTTC. Its protein is CATSETGGLDEQFF.

This clone showed up just once. This chain connects TRBV29-1 to TRBJ2-2; D gene uncertain. In germline, CDR1 is SQVTM, CDR2 ANQGSEA. Trimming removed 2 bases from V and 0 bases from J, with 10 bases in between. CDR3 size: 15 residues. DNA for the CDR3: TGCAGCGTTGAATCGGGCGTTACGAACACCGGGGAGCTGTTTTTT. It codes for CSVESGVTNTGELFF.

CDR3: CASSQEVNTEAFF. The DNA for the CDR3 is TGTGCCAGCAGCCAAGAGGTGAACACTGAAGCTTTCTTT. The rearrangement joins TRBV14 to TRBJ1-1; the D is unclear. The CDR3 totals 13 residues. The ends were cut back, 0 bases at V and 0 bases at J, with 2 bases in the middle. Germline V CDR1 and CDR2: SGHDN, FVKESK.

This chain uses TRBV10-1 with TRBJ1-6, with a weak D call TRBD1 (6 bases). Germline CDR1 is WNHNN and CDR2 is SYGVQD (reference sequence). This CDR3 spans 15 amino acids. V lost 3 bases and J 9 bases, leaving 15 bases between the germline ends. Written as DNA, the CDR3 is TGCGCCAGCAGTGATCAAGGGGGATACTTTTCACCCCTCCACTTT. This sequence encodes CASSDQGGYFSPLHF.

This chain links TRBV6-5 with TRBJ1-2; no reliable D call. From germline, CDR1 is MNHEY and CDR2 SVGAGI. The CDR3 runs 12 residues. Deletions cut 6 bases from V and 4 bases from J, with 9 bases between. This chain's CDR3 is CASSRGVYGYTF. CDR3 nucleotides: TGTGCCAGCAGCCGGGGTGTCTATGGCTACACCTTC.

This chain links TRBV27 with TRBJ2-7; a possible D gene is TRBD1 (5 bases). The germline V and J ends were trimmed by 5 bases and 3 bases, with 14 bases remaining between them. Per germline, CDR1 MNHEY and CDR2 SMNVEV (reference sequence). The CDR3 contains 14 residues. CDR3 protein: CASSPHGHDYEQYF. DNA of the CDR3: TGTGCCAGCAGTCCTCACGGACACGACTACGAGCAGTACTTC.

V and J are TRBV11-2 and TRBJ2-7, with D possibly TRBD2 on 6 matching bases. CDR1 and CDR2 from the germline V gene are SGHAT and FQNNGV. The V gene lost 0 bases and the J gene lost 5 bases, with 14 bases spanning the gap. The CDR3 sequence is 15 residues long. The CDR3 here is CASSLEGLLHDEQYF. The CDR3 nucleotides read TGTGCCAGCAGCTTAGAGGGACTCCTCCACGACGAGCAGTACTTC.

The chain has TRBV29-1 and TRBJ2-7; D may be TRBD2 (6 bases). Trimming left V 4 bases short and J 4 bases short, with 8 bases between. The CDR3 runs to 11 residues. The germline CDR1 and CDR2 sequences are SQVTM and ANQGSEA. The CDR3 region has the DNA TGCAGCGTTGGGAGGGATTACGAGCAGTACTTC. This sequence encodes CSVGRDYEQYF.